This record covers a single T cell receptor beta chain. Germline CDR1 and CDR2: LGHDT and YNNKEL (reference sequence). V was trimmed by 1 base and J by 6 bases, leaving 6 bases between them. CDR3 length equals 12 residues. This sample is part of a study of control samples from healthy donors and cancer patients. The table came from immunoSEQ multiplex PCR; TCRdb's copy has only in-frame clones and leaves some out. Found here are 75,000 to 90,000 clones, roughly 90% of them singletons; the top ten hold 7.2%. This sequence originates from a man in his forties or fifties in good health. The rearrangement uses TRBV3-1 (or the pseudogene TRBV3-2) and TRBJ1-2, with unresolved D. Specimen: blood. CDR3 DNA sequence: TGTGCCAGCAGCCAAGTACAAAATGGCTACACCTTC. Translation gives CASSQVQNGYTF.